Sequencing of this TCR beta chain was carried out in a study of T cell responses to AZD1222 COVID-19 vaccine. Overall study results and limits: Baseline testing showed seropositivity in only six or seven AZD1222 recipients. The span of vaccine-associated CD4 TCRs extended across spike, with dominance at 160-218 and 743-854. Researchers took repertoire samples only after the peak T cell response had come. Regions left unmutated in variants are reportedly the target of nearly half of spike-specific TCRs.

Germline CDR1 and CDR2: SEHNR and FQNEAQ (reference sequence). The ends were cut back, 6 bases at V and 0 bases at J, with 17 bases in the middle. This CDR3 spans 17 amino acids. Sequencing was performed with immunoSEQ multiplex PCR; in TCRdb, only in-frame clones are kept and a portion is missing. Counted here are some 110,000 clones, about 90% occurring once; the ten biggest clones make up around 1.5%. About this clone: No antigen is known for it.

The sequencing here drew on peripheral blood, taken on day 0 of AZD1222 vaccination. The chain joins TRBV7-9 to TRBJ2-2; the D gene is possibly TRBD2 (6 bases). This receptor was taken from an adult in good health. CDR3: CASRAPGAPANTGELFF. The CDR3 DNA is TGTGCCAGCAGAGCCCCGGGAGCTCCCGCGAACACCGGGGAGCTGTTTTTT.